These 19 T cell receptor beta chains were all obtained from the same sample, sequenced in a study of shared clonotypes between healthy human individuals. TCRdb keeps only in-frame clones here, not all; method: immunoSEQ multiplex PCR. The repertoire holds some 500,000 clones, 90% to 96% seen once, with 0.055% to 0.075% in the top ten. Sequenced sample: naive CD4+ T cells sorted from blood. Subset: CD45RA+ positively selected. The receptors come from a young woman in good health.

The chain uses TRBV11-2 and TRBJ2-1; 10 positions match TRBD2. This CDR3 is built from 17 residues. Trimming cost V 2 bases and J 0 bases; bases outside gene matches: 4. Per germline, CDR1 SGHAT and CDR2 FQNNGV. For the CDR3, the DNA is TGTGCCAGCAGCTTACGGGCTAGCGGGAGCTCCTACAATGAGCAGTTCTTC. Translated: CASSLRASGSSYNEQFF.

DNA of the CDR3: TGTGCCAGCAGCGACAGGGTTGAAACCGGGGAGCTGTTTTTT. It codes for CASSDRVETGELFF. J is TRBJ2-2 and V is TRBV11-3, with 7 bases that match TRBD1. J lost 5 bases, V lost 5 bases, and 5 bases had no gene match. Germline CDR1 SGHNT, CDR2 YENEEA. This CDR3 spans 14 amino acids.

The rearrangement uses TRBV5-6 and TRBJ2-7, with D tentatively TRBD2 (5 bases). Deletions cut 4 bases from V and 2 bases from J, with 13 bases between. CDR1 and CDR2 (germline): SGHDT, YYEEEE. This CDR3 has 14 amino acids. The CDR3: CASSRLDGAYEQYF. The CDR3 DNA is TGTGCCAGCAGCCGACTGGACGGGGCCTACGAGCAGTACTTC.

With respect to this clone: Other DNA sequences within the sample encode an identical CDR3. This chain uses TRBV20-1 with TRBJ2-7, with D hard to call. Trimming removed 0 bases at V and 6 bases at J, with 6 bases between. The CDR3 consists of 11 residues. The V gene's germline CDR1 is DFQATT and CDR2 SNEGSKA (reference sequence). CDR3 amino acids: CSARDRGEQYF. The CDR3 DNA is TGCAGTGCTAGAGATCGAGGCGAGCAGTACTTC.

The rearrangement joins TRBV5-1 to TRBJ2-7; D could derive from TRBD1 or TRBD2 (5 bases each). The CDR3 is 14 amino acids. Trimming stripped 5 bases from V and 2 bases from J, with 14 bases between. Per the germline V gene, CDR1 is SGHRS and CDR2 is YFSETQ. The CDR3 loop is CASSQGRTTYEQYF. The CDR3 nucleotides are TGCGCCAGCAGTCAGGGACGGACGACCTACGAGCAGTACTTC.

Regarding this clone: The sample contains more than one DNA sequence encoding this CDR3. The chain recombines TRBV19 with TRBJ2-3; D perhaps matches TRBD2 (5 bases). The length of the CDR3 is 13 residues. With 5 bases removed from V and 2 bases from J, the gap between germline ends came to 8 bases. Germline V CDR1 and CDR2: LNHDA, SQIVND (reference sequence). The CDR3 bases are TGTGCCAGTAGTGAGGGATCCACAGATACGCAGTATTTT. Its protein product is CASSEGSTDTQYF.

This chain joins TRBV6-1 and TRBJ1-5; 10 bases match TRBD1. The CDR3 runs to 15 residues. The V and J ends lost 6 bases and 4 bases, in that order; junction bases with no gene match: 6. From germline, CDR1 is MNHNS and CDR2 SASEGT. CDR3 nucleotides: TGTGCCAGCAGCTCCGGGACAGGGGAGAATCAGCCCCAGCATTTT. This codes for CASSSGTGENQPQHF.

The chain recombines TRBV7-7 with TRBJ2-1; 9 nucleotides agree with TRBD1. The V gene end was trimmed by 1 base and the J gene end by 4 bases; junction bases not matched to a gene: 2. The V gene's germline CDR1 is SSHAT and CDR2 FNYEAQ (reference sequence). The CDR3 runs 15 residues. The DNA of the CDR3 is TGTGCCAGCAGCTTAGGGGGGACAGGGTACAATGAGCAGTTCTTC. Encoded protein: CASSLGGTGYNEQFF.

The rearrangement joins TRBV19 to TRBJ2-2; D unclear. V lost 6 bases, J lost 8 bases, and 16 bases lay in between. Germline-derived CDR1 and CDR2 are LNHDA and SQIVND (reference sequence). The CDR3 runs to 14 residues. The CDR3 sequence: CASRDRPSEGELFF. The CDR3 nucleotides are TGTGCCAGTAGGGACCGCCCGTCTGAGGGGGAGCTGTTTTTT.

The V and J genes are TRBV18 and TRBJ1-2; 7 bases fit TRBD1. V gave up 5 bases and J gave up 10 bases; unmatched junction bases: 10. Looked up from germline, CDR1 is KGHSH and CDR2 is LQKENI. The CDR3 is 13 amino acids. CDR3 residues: CASSSGQALDYTF. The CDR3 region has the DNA TGTGCCAGCTCATCAGGACAGGCCCTTGACTACACCTTC.

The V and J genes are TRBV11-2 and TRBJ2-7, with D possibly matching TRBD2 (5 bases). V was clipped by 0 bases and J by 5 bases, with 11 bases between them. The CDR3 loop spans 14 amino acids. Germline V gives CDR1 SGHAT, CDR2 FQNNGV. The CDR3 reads CASSLDVRVHEQYF. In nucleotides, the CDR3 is TGTGCCAGCAGCTTAGATGTGCGGGTCCACGAGCAGTACTTC.

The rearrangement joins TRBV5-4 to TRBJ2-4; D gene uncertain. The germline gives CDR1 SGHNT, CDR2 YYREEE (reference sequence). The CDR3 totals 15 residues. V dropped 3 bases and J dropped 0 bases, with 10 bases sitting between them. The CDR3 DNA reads TGTGCCAGCAGCTCATCCACCGTAGCCAAAAACATTCAGTACTTC. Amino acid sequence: CASSSSTVAKNIQYF.

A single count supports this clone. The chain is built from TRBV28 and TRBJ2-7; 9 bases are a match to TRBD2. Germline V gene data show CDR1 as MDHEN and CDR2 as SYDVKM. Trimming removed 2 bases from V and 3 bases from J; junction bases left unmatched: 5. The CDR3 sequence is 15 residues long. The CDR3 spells CASSLPSGTHYEQYF. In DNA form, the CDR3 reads TGTGCCAGCAGTTTACCTAGCGGGACCCACTACGAGCAGTACTTC.

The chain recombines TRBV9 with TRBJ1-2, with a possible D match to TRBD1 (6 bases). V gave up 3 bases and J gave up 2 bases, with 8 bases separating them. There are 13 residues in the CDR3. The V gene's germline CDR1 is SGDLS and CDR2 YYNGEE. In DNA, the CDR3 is TGTGCCAGCAGCGCGGACAGAAACTATGGCTACACCTTC. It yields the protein CASSADRNYGYTF.

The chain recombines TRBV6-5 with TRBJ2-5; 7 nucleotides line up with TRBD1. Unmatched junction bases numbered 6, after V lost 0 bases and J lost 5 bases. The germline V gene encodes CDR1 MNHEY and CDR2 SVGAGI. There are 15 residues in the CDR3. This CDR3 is CASSYSLGGAETQYF. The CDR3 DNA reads TGTGCCAGCAGTTACTCGCTAGGGGGCGCGGAGACCCAGTACTTC.

CDR3 DNA sequence: TGTGCCAGCAGCGTAGGGGTGGGAGCGTACAATGAGCAGTTCTTC. Protein product: CASSVGVGAYNEQFF. The chain employs TRBV9 and TRBJ2-1; D may be TRBD2 (5 bases). Germline V gene sequence: CDR1 SGDLS, CDR2 YYNGEE. Between the trimmed V and J ends, which lost 0 bases and 4 bases, there was a span of 11 bases. This CDR3 comprises 15 residues.

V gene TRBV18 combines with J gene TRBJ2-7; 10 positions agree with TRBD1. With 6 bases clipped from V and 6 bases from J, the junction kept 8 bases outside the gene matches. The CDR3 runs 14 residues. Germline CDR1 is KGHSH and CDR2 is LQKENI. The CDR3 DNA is TGTGCCAGCTCCCCGAGGGGGGACAGGGGCGAGCAGTACTTC. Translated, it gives CASSPRGDRGEQYF.

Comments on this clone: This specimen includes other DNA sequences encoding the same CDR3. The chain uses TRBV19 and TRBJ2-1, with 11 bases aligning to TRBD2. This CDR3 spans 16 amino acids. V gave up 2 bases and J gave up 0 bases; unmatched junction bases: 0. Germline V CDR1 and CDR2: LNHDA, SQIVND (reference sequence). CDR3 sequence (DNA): TGTGCCAGTAGTATAACTAGCGGGAGCTCCTACAATGAGCAGTTCTTC. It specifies CASSITSGSSYNEQFF.

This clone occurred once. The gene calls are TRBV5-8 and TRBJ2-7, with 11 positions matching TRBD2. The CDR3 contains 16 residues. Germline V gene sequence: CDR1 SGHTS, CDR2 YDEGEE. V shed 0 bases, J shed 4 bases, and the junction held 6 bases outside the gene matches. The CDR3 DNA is TGTGCCAGCAGCTTGGGTAGCGGGAGGGCCGGATACGAGCAGTACTTC. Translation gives CASSLGSGRAGYEQYF.